Following are 20 T cell receptor beta chains from one sample sequenced in a study of blood T cell repertoires in COVID-19. Some clones are missing from TCRdb's copy, which holds only in-frame ones; the method was immunoSEQ multiplex PCR. This sample has some 150,000 clones, with 80% to 90% found just once. The sequencing sample was made of peripheral blood. The receptors come from a man aged 55 to 69 with acute or convalescent COVID-19.

This clone appeared a single time. The V call is TRBV20-1, the J call TRBJ1-1; TRBD1 matches 8 bases. Per the germline V gene, CDR1 is DFQATT and CDR2 is SNEGSKA (reference sequence). The J segment lost 1 base and the V segment lost 3 bases, leaving 10 bases of the junction unmatched. The CDR3 length is 16 residues. The chain's CDR3 is CSASGDRRGKNTEAFF. CDR3 DNA sequence: TGCAGTGCTAGTGGGGACAGGAGAGGCAAGAACACTGAAGCTTTCTTT.

The chain links TRBV4-3 to TRBJ2-1, with D perhaps TRBD2 (6 bases). CDR1 and CDR2 from the germline V gene are LGHNA and YSLEER. The CDR3 consists of 16 residues. Deletions cut 1 base from V and 0 bases from J, with 10 bases between. The CDR3 nucleotides read TGCGCCAGCAGCCAAGGACTAGTCAGCTCCTACAATGAGCAGTTCTTC. Its translation: CASSQGLVSSYNEQFF.

The chain combines TRBV5-1 with TRBJ2-3, with 7 bases matching TRBD2. CDR3 size: 15 residues. Germline values: CDR1 SGHRS, CDR2 YFSETQ. Trimming cost V 3 bases and J 0 bases; bases outside gene matches: 4. The CDR3 coding sequence is TGCGCCAGCAGCTCGAGCGGGGTGAGCACAGATACGCAGTATTTT. Protein: CASSSSGVSTDTQYF.

The chain is built from TRBV9 and TRBJ1-6, with D maybe TRBD1 (6 bases). V was clipped by 4 bases and J by 8 bases, with 13 bases between them. CDR1 and CDR2 (germline): SGDLS, YYNGEE. This CDR3 comprises 14 residues. The CDR3, as DNA: TGTGCCAGCAGCCCCTACAGGGTTGATTCACCCCTCCACTTT. It translates to CASSPYRVDSPLHF.

The rearrangement joins TRBV7-9 to TRBJ2-6; TRBD2 aligns across 9 bases. Germline V gene sequence: CDR1 SEHNR, CDR2 FQNEAQ (reference sequence). The CDR3 covers 17 residues. V dropped 3 bases and J dropped 0; count of bases not matched to a gene: 3. The CDR3 loop reads CASSLAGGPSGANVLTF. The CDR3 nucleotides read TGTGCCAGCAGCTTGGCGGGGGGGCCCTCTGGGGCCAACGTCCTGACTTTC.

The CDR3 bases are TGTGCCTGGACTCAACAGGGGACAAGGAACGAGCAGTACTTC. Amino acid sequence: CAWTQQGTRNEQYF. The J gene is TRBJ2-7, the V gene TRBV30; 7 nucleotides line up with TRBD1. V trimming: 4 bases; J trimming: 5 bases; junction bases outside the gene matches: 11. The CDR3 is 14 amino acids. Germline values: CDR1 GTSNPN, CDR2 SVGIG (reference sequence).

This chain links TRBV4-1 with TRBJ1-6; TRBD1 matches at 9 bases. V shed 0 bases and J 1 base; nucleotides not matched to a gene: 7. The CDR3 loop spans 19 amino acids. CDR1 and CDR2 from the germline V gene are MGHRA and YSYEKL. CDR3 coding DNA: TGCGCCAGCAGCCAAGAAAGCGGACAGGGGTTTTCCTATAATTCACCCCTCCACTTT. It translates to CASSQESGQGFSYNSPLHF.

This sequence joins TRBV4-2 and TRBJ1-1; TRBD1 agrees at 8 bases. This CDR3 spans 17 amino acids. Germline V gene sequence: CDR1 LGHNA, CDR2 YNFKEQ. V lost 2 bases and J lost 5; bases outside the gene matches: 13. Here the CDR3 reads CASSQQARGQATTEAFF. CDR3 DNA: TGTGCCAGCAGCCAACAGGCTCGGGGACAGGCTACTACTGAAGCTTTCTTT.

V gene TRBV7-8 combines with J gene TRBJ1-5, with no clear D. V was shortened by 2 bases and J by 7 bases, with 6 bases between the two germline ends. The CDR3 runs to 12 residues. Germline loops: CDR1 SGHVS, CDR2 FQNEAQ. The chain's CDR3 is CASSLQSQPQHF. The CDR3 DNA follows: TGTGCCAGCAGCTTACAGTCCCAGCCCCAGCATTTT.

CDR3 residues: CASRAGQGEKPGELFF. The CDR3 nucleotides read TGCGCCAGCAGAGCCGGACAGGGCGAGAAACCCGGGGAGCTGTTTTTT. V usage is TRBV5-1 and J usage is TRBJ2-2; 8 bases align to TRBD1. With 5 bases clipped from V and 6 bases from J, the junction kept 12 bases outside the gene matches. CDR1 is SGHRS and CDR2 is YFSETQ in the germline V gene. CDR3 size: 16 residues.

This sequence joins TRBV6-5 and TRBJ2-3, with TRBD2 matching 7 bases. V lost 2 bases, J lost 2 bases, and 7 bases stayed unmatched. CDR3 size: 16 residues. The germline V gene encodes CDR1 MNHEY and CDR2 SVGAGI. The CDR3 sequence is CASSYRAGRPTDTQYF. CDR3 nucleotide sequence: TGTGCCAGCAGTTACCGAGCGGGGCGTCCCACAGATACGCAGTATTTT.

V gene TRBV6-2 or TRBV6-3 combines with J gene TRBJ1-2, with 11 bases aligning to TRBD1. Germline V gene lookup returns CDR1 MNHEY and CDR2 SVGEGT. V was pared by 6 bases and J by 7 bases, with 7 bases of the junction left unmatched. CDR3 size: 14 residues. The CDR3 region is CASSKGTGGSGYTF. CDR3 nucleotides: TGTGCCAGCAGCAAGGGGACAGGGGGTTCTGGCTACACCTTC.

A few counts support this clone. The CDR3 bases are TGCGCCAGCAGCCAGGTGGGACTAGCGGGGGGAAACTCCTACGAGCAGTACTTC. Protein product: CASSQVGLAGGNSYEQYF. The chain links TRBV4-1 to TRBJ2-7; 15 bases align to TRBD2. The CDR3 runs to 18 residues. With V trimmed by 3 bases and J by 0 bases, 6 bases remained unmatched. Per the germline V gene, CDR1 is MGHRA and CDR2 is YSYEKL.

The CDR3 nucleotides read TGTGCCACCAGCAGGCCTTCAGGGATACAAGAGACCCAGTACTTC. This translates into CATSRPSGIQETQYF. This chain uses TRBV15 with TRBJ2-5; possible D gene TRBD1, 5 bases. Germline V CDR1 and CDR2: LNHNV, YYDKDF (reference sequence). The CDR3 is made up of 15 amino acids. Trimming stripped 3 bases from V and 2 bases from J, with 13 bases between. Combining the CDR3 with reference TRBV15 and TRBJ2-5 gives the whole variable domain DAMVIQNPRYQVTQFGKPVTLSCSQTLNHNVMYWYQQKSSQAPKLLFHYYDKDFNNEADTPDNFQSRRPNTSFCFLDIRSPGLGDTAMYLCATSRPSGIQETQYFGPGTRLLVL.

The gene calls are TRBV4-3 and TRBJ2-1; D might be TRBD2 (6 bases). Looked up from germline, CDR1 is LGHNA and CDR2 is YSLEER. V was trimmed by 0 bases and J by 7 bases, leaving 10 bases between them. The CDR3 is 14 residues long. In DNA, the CDR3 is TGCGCCAGCAGCCAAGATACTAGCAGGAATGAGCAGTTCTTC. This sequence encodes CASSQDTSRNEQFF.

This chain links TRBV4-1 with TRBJ2-3; 8 bases line up with TRBD1. The CDR3 length is 16 residues. V was pared by 1 base and J by 4 bases, with 7 bases of the junction left unmatched. In germline, CDR1 is MGHRA, CDR2 YSYEKL. For the CDR3, the DNA is TGCGCCAGCAGCCAAGTTAACCAGGGGGCGGCAGATACGCAGTATTTT. Translation gives CASSQVNQGAADTQYF.

The chain uses TRBV5-1 and TRBJ1-6; no reliable D call. The germline V gene has CDR1 SGHRS and CDR2 YFSETQ. Trimming pared 2 bases from V and 10 bases from J, leaving 16 bases between. CDR3 size: 15 residues. CDR3 coding DNA: TGCGCCAGCAGCTTCGGTACCGATCCTTGGTCACCCCTCCACTTT. It encodes CASSFGTDPWSPLHF.

The V gene is TRBV7-9, the J gene TRBJ1-3, with 8 bases aligning to TRBD1. Germline-derived CDR1 and CDR2 are SEHNR and FQNEAQ (reference sequence). CDR3 length: 15 residues. V was clipped by 3 bases and J by 4 bases; unmatched bases: 5. This CDR3 is CASSFQDRDGNTIYF. The CDR3 DNA is TGTGCCAGCAGCTTCCAGGACAGGGACGGAAACACCATATATTTT.

The V gene is TRBV5-1, the J gene TRBJ2-1; 9 bases fit TRBD2. CDR3 size: 15 residues. V gave up 1 base and J gave up 4 bases; unmatched junction bases: 3. In germline, CDR1 is SGHRS, CDR2 YFSETQ. CDR3 in DNA: TGCGCCAGCAGCTTGTGGCGGGGGGGATACAATGAGCAGTTCTTC. This gives the protein CASSLWRGGYNEQFF. Variable domain in full (rest from reference TRBV5-1 and TRBJ2-1): KAGVTQTPRYLIKTRGQQVTLSCSPISGHRSVSWYQQTPGQGLQFLFEYFSETQRNKGNFPGRFSGRQFSNSRSEMNVSTLELGDSALYLCASSLWRGGYNEQFFGPGTRLTVL.

In the case of this clone: This CDR3 is also generated by other DNA sequences in the sample. The chain links TRBV11-2 to TRBJ1-2; 10 bases align to TRBD1. Trimming removed 4 bases from V and 5 bases from J; junction bases left unmatched: 4. CDR1 is SGHAT and CDR2 is FQNNGV in the germline V gene. The CDR3 is 14 residues long. The CDR3 loop reads CASSSGTGVYGYTF. The CDR3 DNA is TGTGCCAGCAGCTCCGGGACAGGGGTTTATGGCTACACCTTC.